The source of this TCR beta chain is a study of spatial heterogeneity in lung cancer. Looking at the study overall: There were, on average, more than eight raw-read appearances for each unique TCR and UMI combination.

TCRdb re-called the 5' RACE reads with MiXCR, one entry per CDR3 protein. The sample records about 92,000 distinct CDR3 sequences, over 9.5% being singletons. Time point reported: sample taken at primary tumor resection. Frozen PBMC, nontumor lung or tumor provided whole RNA, which was sequenced unsorted. Study observations and caveats: Ubiquitous expanded tumor TCRs appeared in blood more at resection than follow-up.

The CDR3 covers 15 residues. The germline V and J ends were trimmed by 2 bases and 1 base, with 9 bases remaining between them. The germline V gene encodes CDR1 MNHEY and CDR2 SMNVEV (reference sequence). This clonotype was seen at least ten times. Its antigen is undetermined. This chain links TRBV27 with TRBJ1-5; D is unresolved. The starting material was PBMCs, obtained at surgery. This clonotype was sampled from a male donor with early-stage non-small cell lung cancer. The CDR3: CASSLLAISNQPQHF. CDR3 coding DNA: TGTGCCAGCAGTTTACTCGCTATAAGCAATCAGCCCCAGCATTTT.